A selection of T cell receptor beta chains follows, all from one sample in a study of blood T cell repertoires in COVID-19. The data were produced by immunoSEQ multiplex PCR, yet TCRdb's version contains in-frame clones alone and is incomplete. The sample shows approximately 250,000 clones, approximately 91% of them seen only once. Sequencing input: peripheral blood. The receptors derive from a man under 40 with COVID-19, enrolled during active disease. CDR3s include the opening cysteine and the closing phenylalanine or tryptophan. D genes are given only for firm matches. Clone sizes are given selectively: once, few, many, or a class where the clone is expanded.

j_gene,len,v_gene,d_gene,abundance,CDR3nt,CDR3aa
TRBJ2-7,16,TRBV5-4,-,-,TGTGCCAGCAGCTTCGGTCGGCCTACTAGCTCCTACGAGCAGTACTTC,CASSFGRPTSSYEQYF
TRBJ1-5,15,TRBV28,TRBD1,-,TGTGCCAGCAGGGGGACAGGGGGATCCAATCAGCCCCAGCATTTT,CASRGTGGSNQPQHF
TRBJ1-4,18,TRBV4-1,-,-,TGCGCCAGCAGCCAAGATGGGTCTCGGCGGGGGGTTAATGAAAAACTGTTTTTT,CASSQDGSRRGVNEKLFF
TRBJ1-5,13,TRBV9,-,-,TGTGCCAGCAGCCTCAAGTCGGGACAGCCCCAGCATTTT,CASSLKSGQPQHF
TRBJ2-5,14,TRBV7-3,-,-,TGTGCCAGCAGCTTAAGCGCGCTACAAGAGACCCAGTACTTC,CASSLSALQETQYF
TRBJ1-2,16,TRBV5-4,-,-,TGTGCCAGCAGCTCCCAACAAATGGGGGGGGCTGGTGGCTACACCTTC,CASSSQQMGGAGGYTF
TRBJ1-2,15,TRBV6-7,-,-,TGTGCCAGCAGTTACTCGACTCGTAAGACGTATGGCTACACCTTC,CASSYSTRKTYGYTF
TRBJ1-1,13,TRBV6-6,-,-,TGTGCCAGCAGTCCCGATCTGGGCGCTGAAGCTTTCTTT,CASSPDLGAEAFF
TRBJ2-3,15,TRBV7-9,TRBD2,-,TGTGCCAGCAGCGTCCTAGCGGGGAGCACAGATACGCAGTATTTT,CASSVLAGSTDTQYF
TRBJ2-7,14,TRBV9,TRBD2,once,TGTGCCAGCAGCGTAGGTGGGGGGGCCTACGAGCAGTACTTC,CASSVGGGAYEQYF